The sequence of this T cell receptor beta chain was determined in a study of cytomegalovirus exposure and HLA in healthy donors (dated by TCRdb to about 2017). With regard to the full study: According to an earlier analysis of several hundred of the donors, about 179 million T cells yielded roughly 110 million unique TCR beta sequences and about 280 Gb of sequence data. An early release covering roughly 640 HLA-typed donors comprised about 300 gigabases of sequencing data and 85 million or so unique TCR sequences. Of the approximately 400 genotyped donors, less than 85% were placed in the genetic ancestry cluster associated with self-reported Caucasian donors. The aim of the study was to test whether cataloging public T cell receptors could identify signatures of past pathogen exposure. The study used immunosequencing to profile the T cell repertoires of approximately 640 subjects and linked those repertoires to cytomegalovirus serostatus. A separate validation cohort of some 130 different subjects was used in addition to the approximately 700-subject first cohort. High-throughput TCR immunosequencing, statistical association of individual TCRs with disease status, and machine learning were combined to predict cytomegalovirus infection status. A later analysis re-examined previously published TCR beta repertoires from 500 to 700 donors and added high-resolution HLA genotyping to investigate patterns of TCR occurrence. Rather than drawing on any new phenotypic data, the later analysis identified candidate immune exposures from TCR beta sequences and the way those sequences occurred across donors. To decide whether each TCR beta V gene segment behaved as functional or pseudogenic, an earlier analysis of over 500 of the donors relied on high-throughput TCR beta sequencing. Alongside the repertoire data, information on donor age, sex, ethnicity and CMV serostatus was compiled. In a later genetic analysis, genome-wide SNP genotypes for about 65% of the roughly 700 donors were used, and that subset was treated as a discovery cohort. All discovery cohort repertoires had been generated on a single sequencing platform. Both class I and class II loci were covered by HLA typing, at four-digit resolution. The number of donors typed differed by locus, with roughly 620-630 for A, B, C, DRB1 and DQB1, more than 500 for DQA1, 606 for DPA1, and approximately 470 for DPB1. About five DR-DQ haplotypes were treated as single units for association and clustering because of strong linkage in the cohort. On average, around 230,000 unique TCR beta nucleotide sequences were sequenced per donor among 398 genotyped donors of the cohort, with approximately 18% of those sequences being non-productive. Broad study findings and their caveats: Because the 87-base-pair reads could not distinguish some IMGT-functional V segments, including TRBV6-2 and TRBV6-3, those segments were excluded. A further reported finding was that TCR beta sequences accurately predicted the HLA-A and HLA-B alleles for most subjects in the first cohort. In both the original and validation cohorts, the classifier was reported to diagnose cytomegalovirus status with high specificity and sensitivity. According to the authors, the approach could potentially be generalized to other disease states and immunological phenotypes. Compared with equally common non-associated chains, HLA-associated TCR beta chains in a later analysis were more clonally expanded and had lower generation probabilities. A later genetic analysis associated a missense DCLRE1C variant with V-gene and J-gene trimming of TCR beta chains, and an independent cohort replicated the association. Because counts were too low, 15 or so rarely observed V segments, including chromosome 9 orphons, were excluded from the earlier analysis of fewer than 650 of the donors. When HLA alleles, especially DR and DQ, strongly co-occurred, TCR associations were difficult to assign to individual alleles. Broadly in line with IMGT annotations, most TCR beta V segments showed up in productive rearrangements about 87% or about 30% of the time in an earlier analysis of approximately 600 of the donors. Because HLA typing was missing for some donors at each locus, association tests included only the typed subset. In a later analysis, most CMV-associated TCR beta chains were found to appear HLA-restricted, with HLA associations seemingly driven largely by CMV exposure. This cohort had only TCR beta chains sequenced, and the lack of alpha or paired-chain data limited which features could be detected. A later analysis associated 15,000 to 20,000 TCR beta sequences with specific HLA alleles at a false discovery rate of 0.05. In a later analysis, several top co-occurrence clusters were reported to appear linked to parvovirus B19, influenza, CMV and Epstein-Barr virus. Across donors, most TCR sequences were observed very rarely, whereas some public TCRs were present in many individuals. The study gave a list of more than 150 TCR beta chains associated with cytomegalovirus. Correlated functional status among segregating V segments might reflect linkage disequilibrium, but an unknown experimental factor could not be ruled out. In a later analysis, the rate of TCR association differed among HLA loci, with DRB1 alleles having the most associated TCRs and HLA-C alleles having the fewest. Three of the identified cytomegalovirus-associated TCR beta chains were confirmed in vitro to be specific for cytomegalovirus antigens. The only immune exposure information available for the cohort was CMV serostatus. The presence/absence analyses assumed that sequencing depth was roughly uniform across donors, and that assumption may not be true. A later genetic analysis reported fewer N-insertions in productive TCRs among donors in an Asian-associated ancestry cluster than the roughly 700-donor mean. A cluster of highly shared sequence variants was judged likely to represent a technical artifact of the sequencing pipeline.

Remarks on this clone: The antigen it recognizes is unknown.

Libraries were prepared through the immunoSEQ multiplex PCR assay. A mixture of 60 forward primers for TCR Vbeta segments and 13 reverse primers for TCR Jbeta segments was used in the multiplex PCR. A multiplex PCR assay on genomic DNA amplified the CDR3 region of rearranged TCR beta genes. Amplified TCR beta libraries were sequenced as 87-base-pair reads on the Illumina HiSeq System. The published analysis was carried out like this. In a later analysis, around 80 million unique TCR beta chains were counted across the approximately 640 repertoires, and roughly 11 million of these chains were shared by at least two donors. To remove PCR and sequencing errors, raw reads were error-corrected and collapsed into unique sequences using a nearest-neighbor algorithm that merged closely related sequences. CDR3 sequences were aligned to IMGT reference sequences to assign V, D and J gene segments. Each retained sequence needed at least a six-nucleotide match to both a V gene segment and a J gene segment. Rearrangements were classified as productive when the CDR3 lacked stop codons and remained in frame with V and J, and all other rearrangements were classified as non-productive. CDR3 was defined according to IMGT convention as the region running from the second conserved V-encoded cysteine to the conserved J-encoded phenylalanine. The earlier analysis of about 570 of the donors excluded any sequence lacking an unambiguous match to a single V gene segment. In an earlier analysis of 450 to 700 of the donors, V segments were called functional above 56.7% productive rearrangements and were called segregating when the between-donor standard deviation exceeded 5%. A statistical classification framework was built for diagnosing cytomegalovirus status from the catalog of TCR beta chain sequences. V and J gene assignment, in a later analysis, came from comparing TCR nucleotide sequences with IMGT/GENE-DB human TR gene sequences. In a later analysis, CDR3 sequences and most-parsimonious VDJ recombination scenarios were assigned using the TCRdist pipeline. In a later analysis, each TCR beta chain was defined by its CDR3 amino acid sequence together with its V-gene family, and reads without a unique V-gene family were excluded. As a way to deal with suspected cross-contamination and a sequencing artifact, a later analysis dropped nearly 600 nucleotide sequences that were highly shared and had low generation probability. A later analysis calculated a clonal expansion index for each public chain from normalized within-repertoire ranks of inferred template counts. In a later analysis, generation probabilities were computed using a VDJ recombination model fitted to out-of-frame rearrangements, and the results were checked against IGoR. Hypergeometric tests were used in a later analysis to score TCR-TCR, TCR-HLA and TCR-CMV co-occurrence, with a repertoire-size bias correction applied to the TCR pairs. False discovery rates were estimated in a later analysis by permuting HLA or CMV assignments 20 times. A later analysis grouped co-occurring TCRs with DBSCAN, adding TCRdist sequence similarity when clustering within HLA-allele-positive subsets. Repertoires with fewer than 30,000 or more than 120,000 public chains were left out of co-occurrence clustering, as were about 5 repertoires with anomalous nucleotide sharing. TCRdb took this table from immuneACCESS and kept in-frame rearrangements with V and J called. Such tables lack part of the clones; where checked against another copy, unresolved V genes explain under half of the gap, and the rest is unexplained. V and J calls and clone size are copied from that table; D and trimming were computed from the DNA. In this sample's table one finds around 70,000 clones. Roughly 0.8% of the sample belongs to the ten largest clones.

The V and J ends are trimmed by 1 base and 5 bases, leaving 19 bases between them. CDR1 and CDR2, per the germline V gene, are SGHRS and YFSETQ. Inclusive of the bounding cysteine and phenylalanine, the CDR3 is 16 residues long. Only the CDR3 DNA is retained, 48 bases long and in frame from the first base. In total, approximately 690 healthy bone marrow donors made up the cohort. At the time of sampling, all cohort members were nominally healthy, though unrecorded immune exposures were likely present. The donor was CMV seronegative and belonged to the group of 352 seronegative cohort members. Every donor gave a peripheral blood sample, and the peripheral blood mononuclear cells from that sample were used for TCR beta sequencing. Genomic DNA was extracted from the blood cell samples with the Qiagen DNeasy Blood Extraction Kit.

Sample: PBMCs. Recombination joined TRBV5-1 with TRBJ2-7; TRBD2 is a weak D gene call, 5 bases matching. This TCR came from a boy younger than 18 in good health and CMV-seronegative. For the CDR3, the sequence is CASSLPLGGPGNEQYF. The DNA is TGCGCCAGCAGCTTGCCTCTAGGCGGGCCTGGGAACGAGCAGTACTTC.